The 27 T cell receptor beta chains below were found in one sample sequenced in a study of T cells in Graves' hyperthyroidism and ophthalmopathy (dated by TCRdb to the late 2010s). Receptor amplification or capture employed multiplex PCR. The instrument was an Illumina HiSeq 2000. The TCR beta CDR3 regions were amplified from the RNA transcripts. For the first round of RT-PCR on the TCR CDR3, the HTBI primer set was used together with the Qiagen OneStep RT-PCR kit. Through fastp at Q25 and MiXCR, TCRdb rebuilt clones from the public reads, retaining in-frame beta chains. Each CDR3 protein gets just one entry, which takes the most common genes and DNA from the rows behind it. The sample table lists about 840,000 distinct CDR3 sequences, more than 30% of them with a count of one. Together, the top ten hold about 9% of the sample. Sequenced sample: blood. The receptors were sampled from a man between 18 and 35 years old with Graves' hyperthyroidism.

This clonotype was detected ten times or more. This chain uses TRBV7-9 with TRBJ1-2; D may be TRBD1 (6 bases). Germline V gene lookup returns CDR1 SEHNR and CDR2 FQNEAQ (reference sequence). This CDR3 has 15 amino acids. V was trimmed by 4 bases and J by 4 bases, leaving 16 bases between them. This CDR3 reads CASSSSDRISYGYTF. DNA for the CDR3: TGTGCCAGCAGCTCCAGCGACAGGATTAGCTATGGCTACACCTTC.

Concerning this clonotype itself: A read error may be the cause here, since a much bigger clone is one base away. V gene TRBV29-1 combines with J gene TRBJ2-7, with D tentatively TRBD2 (6 bases). Germline CDR1 and CDR2: SQVTM and ANQGSEA. This CDR3 is 16 amino acids long. CDR3 in DNA: TGCAGCGTTCTCGGCGGGACGGACCTCCCGGGGTACGAGCGGTACTTC. Translating gives CSVLGGTDLPGYERYF.

This clonotype was observed many times. This chain connects TRBV7-9 to TRBJ1-1; D remains unclear. The germline CDR1 and CDR2 sequences are SEHNR and FQNEAQ (reference sequence). The CDR3 totals 15 residues. The V gene lost 1 base and the J gene lost 0 bases, with 9 bases spanning the gap. CDR3 in amino acids: CASSLEYGMNTEAFF. The CDR3 DNA reads TGTGCCAGCAGCTTAGAATACGGCATGAACACTGAAGCTTTCTTT.

The table lists this clonotype with many counts. The chain joins TRBV10-2 to TRBJ1-1, with D unclear. Trimming removed 2 bases from V and 6 bases from J, with 16 bases in between. CDR3 length: 15 residues. Germline V gives CDR1 WSHSY, CDR2 SAAADI. The CDR3 sequence is CASSEDGLIGPEAFF. The DNA of the CDR3 is TGCGCCAGCAGTGAGGACGGCCTAATAGGACCTGAAGCTTTCTTT.

This clonotype was found many times. The DNA of the CDR3 is TGCAGTGCTTCCGCAGGGGATGAAAAACTGTTTTTT. Translating gives CSASAGDEKLFF. This chain connects TRBV20-1 to TRBJ1-4; the D gene is possibly TRBD1 (6 bases). CDR1 DFQATT and CDR2 SNEGSKA come from the germline V gene (reference sequence). The CDR3 is 12 residues long. Trimming shortened V by 5 bases and J by 6 bases, and 10 bases separated the two germline ends.

This clonotype showed up many times. The chain's CDR3 is CAISDSAEQYF. CDR3 sequence (DNA): TGTGCCATCAGTGACTCCGCCGAGCAGTACTTC. This chain links TRBV10-3 with TRBJ2-7, with D unresolved. V lost 3 bases and J 6 bases, leaving 6 bases between the germline ends. The CDR3 has 11 amino acids. Germline loops: CDR1 ENHRY, CDR2 SYGVKD.

This clonotype was observed at least ten times. The rearrangement links TRBV24-1 to TRBJ1-5; no firm D call. The V end lost 5 bases, the J end lost 0 bases, and 13 bases lay between the germline ends. Germline CDR1 is KGHDR and CDR2 is SFDVKD. The CDR3 is 16 amino acids. CDR3 nucleotides: TGTGCCACCAGTGCCTACCAAGAGGGTAGCAATCAGCCCCAGCATTTT. Translated: CATSAYQEGSNQPQHF.

This clonotype has at least ten counts. The chain combines TRBV20-1 with TRBJ2-5; D may be TRBD1 (6 bases). Trimming took 5 bases from V and 5 from J, leaving 18 bases between them. The germline V gene has CDR1 DFQATT and CDR2 SNEGSKA (reference sequence). CDR3 length: 14 amino acids. CDR3 DNA: TGCAGTGCTGAGGCAGGGGTAGCACGGGAGACCCAGTACTTC. Protein: CSAEAGVARETQYF.

This clonotype showed up just a few times. The genes are TRBV4-3 and TRBJ1-1; D may be TRBD1 (5 bases). Germline V gene lookup returns CDR1 LGHNA and CDR2 YSLEER. There are 16 residues in the CDR3. V was shortened by 5 bases and J by 3 bases, with 19 bases between the two germline ends. CDR3: CASSYTRGQGDTEAFF. In DNA form, the CDR3 reads TGCGCCAGCAGCTACACCCGGGGTCAGGGTGACACTGAAGCTTTCTTT.

This clonotype was seen ten or more times. The chain recombines TRBV29-1 with TRBJ1-6; D gene uncertain. There are 13 residues in the CDR3. V gave up 4 bases and J gave up 9 bases, with 13 bases separating them. The V gene's germline CDR1 is SQVTM and CDR2 ANQGSEA. Here the CDR3 DNA reads TGCAGCGTTGGTGAGGGATGGGGTTCACCCCTCCACTTT. Amino acids: CSVGEGWGSPLHF.

The chain employs TRBV7-9 and TRBJ1-2, with a weak D call TRBD1 (6 bases). Trimming shortened V by 5 bases and J by 6 bases, and 19 bases separated the two germline ends. This CDR3 spans 15 amino acids. The germline V gene encodes CDR1 SEHNR and CDR2 FQNEAQ (reference sequence). CDR3 coding DNA: TGTGCCAGCAGCCTGAGGGGGGAGGGCTTTAATGGCTACACCTTC. Its translation is CASSLRGEGFNGYTF.

The V and J genes are TRBV7-3 and TRBJ2-5; TRBD1 is a possible D gene (6 bases). This CDR3 is built from 13 residues. V was shortened by 4 bases and J by 5 bases, with 11 bases between the two germline ends. CDR1 and CDR2 (germline): SGHTA, FQGTGA. DNA for the CDR3: TGTGCCAGCAGCTCATCTCAGGGGGAGACCCAGTACTTC. As protein: CASSSSQGETQYF.

This rearrangement joins TRBV19 to TRBJ2-7; unclear D gene. The V end lost 3 bases, the J end lost 0 bases, and 12 bases lay between the germline ends. The CDR3 spans 15 residues. Germline lookup yields CDR1 LNHDA and CDR2 SQIVND (reference sequence). CDR3 DNA sequence: TGTGCCAGTAGTATGAAAAGTTTGAGCTCCTACGAGCAGTACTTC. Amino acid sequence: CASSMKSLSSYEQYF.

Turning to this clonotype: One junction end disagrees with the germline gene, perhaps due to a read error. The chain uses TRBV7-2 and TRBJ2-7, with 7 bases lining up with TRBD2. The CDR3 extends over 14 amino acids. Germline values: CDR1 SGHTA, CDR2 FQGNSA. The CDR3 region is CASSPQRDRYEQYF. The CDR3 DNA is TGCGCCAGCAGCCCTCAGCGGGATCGGTACGAGCAGTACTTC.

This chain connects TRBV5-1 to TRBJ2-5; a possible D gene is TRBD1 (5 bases). The V end was cut by 0 bases, the J end by 11 bases, with 8 bases between. Germline CDR1 is SGHRS and CDR2 is YFSETQ. The CDR3 is made up of 11 amino acids. As DNA, the CDR3 is TGCGCCAGCAGCTTGGGACAGAATCAGTACTTC. Protein product: CASSLGQNQYF.

The rearrangement uses TRBV5-1 and TRBJ1-1, with 7 bases that match TRBD1. Germline V CDR1 and CDR2: SGHRS, YFSETQ. The CDR3 extends over 14 amino acids. V was pared by 5 bases and J by 3 bases, with 7 bases of the junction left unmatched. The CDR3 DNA reads TGCGCCAGCAGGACTCGTACAGGGGACACTGAAGCTTTCTTT. Residues: CASRTRTGDTEAFF.

Concerning this clonotype itself: Since no conserved phenylalanine or tryptophan closes the CDR3, a read error is the likely cause. The chain joins TRBV19 to TRBJ1-5; TRBD1 is a possible D gene (5 bases). This CDR3 contains 15 residues. Germline CDR1 reads LNHDA; CDR2 reads SQIVND (reference sequence). Trimming took off 0 bases at V and 1 base at J, with 7 bases between the two ends. CDR3 region: CASSIERGSNQPQHL. CDR3 nucleotide sequence: TGTGCCAGTAGTATAGAAAGGGGAAGCAATCAGCCCCAGCATTTA.

In this sample, this clonotype turned up many times. The J gene is TRBJ2-5, the V gene TRBV29-1, with D possibly being TRBD2 (6 bases). The CDR3 runs to 13 residues. Trimming left V 3 bases short and J 4 bases short, with 12 bases between. CDR1 and CDR2 (germline): SQVTM, ANQGSEA. The CDR3 region has the DNA TGCAGCGTTGAGAGGCCGGAGGGAGAGACCCAGTACTTC. It translates to CSVERPEGETQYF.

V and J are TRBV13 and TRBJ2-7; D ambiguous. Germline loops: CDR1 PRHDT, CDR2 FYEKMQ (reference sequence). Trimming left V 5 bases short and J 2 bases short, with 13 bases between. The length of the CDR3 is 14 residues. This chain's CDR3 is CASSHMDGPYEQYF. CDR3 nucleotide sequence: TGTGCCAGCAGCCATATGGACGGTCCCTACGAGCAGTACTTC.

This clonotype came up a few times. V and J are TRBV7-2 and TRBJ1-2; D perhaps matches TRBD1 (5 bases). Trimming cost V 4 bases and J 1 base, with 13 bases left between them. Germline CDR1 and CDR2: SGHTA and FQGNSA. The CDR3 totals 15 residues. DNA of the CDR3: TGTGCCAGCAGCTCCGGGACGCCTAATAACTATGGCTACACCTTC. It codes for CASSSGTPNNYGYTF.

This clonotype has a single count. The chain has TRBV12-3 or TRBV12-4 and TRBJ1-2; TRBD1 aligns across 9 bases. The J segment lost 2 bases and the V segment lost 5 bases, leaving 6 bases of the junction unmatched. This CDR3 is 15 amino acids long. The CDR3 is CASSIQGASNYGYTF. CDR3 nucleotide sequence: TGTGCCAGCAGTATACAGGGGGCGTCGAACTATGGCTACACCTTC.

As to this clonotype: A much larger clone is a single base away; this may be a read error. V gene TRBV19 combines with J gene TRBJ1-5; 9 bases map to TRBD1. CDR1 and CDR2 (germline): LNHDA, SQIVND (reference sequence). V was pared by 4 bases and J by 4 bases, with 8 bases of the junction left unmatched. This CDR3 is 16 amino acids long. CDR3 DNA: TGTGCCAGTAGTACTCCAGGACAGGGGACAAATCAGCCCCAGCATTTT. Translated, it gives CASSTPGQGTNQPQHF.

This clonotype was recorded a few times. V usage is TRBV19 and J usage is TRBJ1-1; a weak D match, TRBD1 (6 bases). Germline CDR1 is LNHDA and CDR2 is SQIVND (reference sequence). V gave up 5 bases and J gave up 6 bases, with 13 bases separating them. CDR3 length equals 13 residues. The CDR3 nucleotides read TGTGCCAGTAGTCTCCAACGACAGGCTGAAGCTTTCTTT. As protein: CASSLQRQAEAFF.

The chain couples TRBV5-4 to TRBJ1-3; tentative D call: TRBD1 (5 bases). The CDR3 is made up of 16 amino acids. Germline values: CDR1 SGHNT, CDR2 YYREEE (reference sequence). V lost 4 bases to trimming and J lost 0 bases, with 14 bases between them. CDR3: CASSPLATVSGNTIYF. CDR3 sequence (DNA): TGTGCCAGCAGCCCCTTGGCGACAGTCTCTGGAAACACCATATATTTT.

This chain links TRBV6-5 with TRBJ1-2, with D hard to call. Germline CDR1 MNHEY, CDR2 SVGAGI. CDR3 size: 12 residues. The germline V and J ends were trimmed by 10 bases and 0 bases, with 9 bases remaining between them. CDR3 sequence reads: CATSLANYGYTF. The DNA of the CDR3 is TGTGCCACCTCTCTAGCTAACTATGGCTACACCTTC.

Of note for this clonotype: Possible read error: a much larger clone is one base away. This rearrangement joins TRBV10-3 to TRBJ1-1; D gene unclear. Trimming cost V 6 bases and J 5 bases, with 10 bases left between them. The CDR3 runs to 12 residues. Germline V gene sequence: CDR1 ENHRY, CDR2 SYGVKD. In nucleotides, the CDR3 is TGTGCCATCAGCTCTATAGGGACTGAAGCTTTCTTT. Translating gives CAISSIGTEAFF.

In this sample, this clonotype turned up many times. J is TRBJ1-1 and V is TRBV20-1; perhaps TRBD1 as D (5 bases). This CDR3 has 13 amino acids. CDR1 DFQATT and CDR2 SNEGSKA come from the germline V gene (reference sequence). Trimming pared 1 base from V and 4 bases from J, leaving 10 bases between. CDR3 in DNA: TGCAGTGCTAGAGTGGGGGGAGGCACTGAAGCTTTCTTT. Translating gives CSARVGGGTEAFF.